This T cell receptor (beta chain) came from a study of blood T cell repertoires in COVID-19. Across the study: COVID-19 samples, acute and convalescent, were from the United States, Italy and Spain.

In the original analysis: The authors estimated nucleated cell counts from reference gene primer amplification. Sequenced by immunoSEQ multiplex PCR; TCRdb stores in-frame clones only, minus some. V and J calls and clone size are given by that table; D and trimming were obtained from the DNA. The sample carries more than 250,000 clones, roughly 90% recorded once. This CDR3 has 14 residues. Germline V lookup: CDR1 LGHNT, CDR2 FRNRAP. The ends were cut back, 1 base at V and 8 bases at J, with 12 bases in the middle. Sequences were obtained from PBMCs or T cells enriched from blood (not recorded which). The TCR comes from a woman aged 18-29 years with acute COVID-19. This rearrangement joins TRBV12-5 to TRBJ2-1; D remains ambiguous. DNA for the CDR3: TGTGCTAGTGGTTTGGCCACCGTTAGCTATGAGCAGTTCTTC. As protein: CASGLATVSYEQFF. The entire variable domain, with the rest obtained from reference TRBV12-5 and TRBJ2-1, is as follows: DARVTQTPRHKVTEMGQEVTMRCQPILGHNTVFWYRQTMMQGLELLAYFRNRAPLDDSGMPKDRFSAEMPDATLATLKIQPSEPRDSAVYFCASGLATVSYEQFFGPGTRLTVL.